This entry describes one TCR beta chain. No antigen is known for it. Repertoires were generated with immunoSEQ multiplex PCR, while TCRdb's copy carries only in-frame clones and drops some. The table shows 60,000 to 75,000 clones, with around 83% occurring only once. Sampling of blood occurred at baseline, cycle 4 day 1, and cycle 7 day 1. V lost 8 bases, J lost 3 bases, and 10 bases lay in between. The CDR3 covers 13 residues. In germline, CDR1 is MNHNS, CDR2 SASEGT. This sample is drawn from a study of OX40 agonist ivuxolimab in advanced cancers. Study at large: Patients enrolled in dose escalation were diagnosed with hepatocellular carcinoma, melanoma, renal cell or head and neck cancer.

General study results and limits: Expanded clones were, on average, more numerous among CD8+ T cells than CD4+.

The genes are TRBV6-1 and TRBJ1-4, with a weak D call TRBD1 (5 bases). The sequenced sample was CD4+ or CD8+ T cells sorted from blood, obtained in a trial of the OX40 agonist ivuxolimab. The sequence came from an adult with an advanced solid tumor such as melanoma, head and neck, liver or kidney cancer. CDR3 region: CASGRGANEKLFF. In nucleotides, the CDR3 is TGTGCCAGCGGGAGGGGAGCTAATGAAAAACTGTTTTTT.